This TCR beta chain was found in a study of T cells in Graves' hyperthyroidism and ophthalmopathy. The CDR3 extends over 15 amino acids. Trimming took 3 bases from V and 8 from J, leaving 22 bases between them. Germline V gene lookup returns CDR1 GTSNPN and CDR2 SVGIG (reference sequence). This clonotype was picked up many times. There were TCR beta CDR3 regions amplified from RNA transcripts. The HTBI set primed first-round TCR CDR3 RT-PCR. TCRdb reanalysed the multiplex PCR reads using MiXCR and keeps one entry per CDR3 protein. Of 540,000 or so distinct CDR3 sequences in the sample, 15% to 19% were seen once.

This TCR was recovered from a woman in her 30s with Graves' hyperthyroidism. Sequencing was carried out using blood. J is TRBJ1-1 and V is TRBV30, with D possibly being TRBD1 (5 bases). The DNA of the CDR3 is TGTGCCTGGAGAACACGGGCCAGGGATAAGTACGAAGCTTTCTTT. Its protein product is CAWRTRARDKYEAFF. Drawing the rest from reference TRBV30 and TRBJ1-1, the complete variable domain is SQTIHQWPATLVQPVGSPLSLECTVEGTSNPNLYWYRQAAGRGLQLLFYSVGIGQISSEVPQNLSASRPQDRQFILSSKKLLLSDSGFYLCAWRTRARDKYEAFFGQGTRLTVV.